A selection of T cell receptor beta chains follows, all from one sample in a study of graft-versus-host responses after intestinal transplantation. Profiling relied on immunoSEQ multiplex PCR, and the TCRdb table lists in-frame clones only, not all of them. The repertoire holds 20,000 to 25,000 clones, almost 40% seen once, with 0.66% in the top ten. The material sequenced was alloreactive CD4+ T cells from a mixed lymphocyte reaction culture, taken before intestinal transplant. Receptor source: a human patient who received an intestinal transplant. Each CDR3 is given with its conserved first and last residue. Each record gives: CDR3 DNA, CDR3 protein, D gene, J gene, CDR3 length, clone size, V gene. The D gene is left open where the match is weak. The size field is filled for only some rows; it gives once, few, many or a size class.

TGTGCCAGCAGCTTCAGAGGAGGGGTCACAGATACGCAGTATTTT CASSFRGGVTDTQYF NA TRBJ2-3 15 NA TRBV5-8
TGTGCCAGCAGTTACAGGGGAAGAGCTTTCTTT CASSYRGRAFF NA TRBJ1-1 11 NA TRBV6-5
TGTGCCAGCAGCCCAGTATTTACCAGCTCTGGAAACACCATATATTTT CASSPVFTSSGNTIYF NA TRBJ1-3 16 NA TRBV7-9
TGTGCCTGGAGTTTGGTGCGGGCCAGCGGTTTCCGAGAGACCCAGTACTTC CAWSLVRASGFRETQYF NA TRBJ2-5 17 once TRBV30
TGTGCCAGCACCTCCGGGACTAGCGGAATCTACAATGAGCAGTTCTTC CASTSGTSGIYNEQFF TRBD2 TRBJ2-1 16 NA TRBV7-9
TGTGCCAGTAGTACGACAGGGCGCTGGAGGGATGGCTACACCTTC CASSTTGRWRDGYTF TRBD1 TRBJ1-2 15 NA TRBV19
TGCGCCAGCAGCTTTATAGGACAGGTAGCTTTAAAATTCTCTGGGGCCAACGTCCTGACTTTC CASSFIGQVALKFSGANVLTF TRBD1 TRBJ2-6 21 NA TRBV5-1
TGTGCCTGGAGCGGCCCCGACAGGGGTGGGTACGAGCAGTACTTC CAWSGPDRGGYEQYF TRBD1 TRBJ2-7 15 NA TRBV30
TGTGCCAGCAGCTTAGATCAGGGGGCCGGAAACACCATATATTTT CASSLDQGAGNTIYF TRBD1 TRBJ1-3 15 NA TRBV7-9
TGCGCCAGCAGCTTGGCGGGACAGGGGGGAACCGGGGAGCTGTTTTTT CASSLAGQGGTGELFF TRBD1 TRBJ2-2 16 few TRBV5-1
TGCGCCAGCAGCTGGATGACAGGGGGCGCGGGCTACACCTTC CASSWMTGGAGYTF TRBD1 TRBJ1-2 14 NA TRBV5-1
TGTGCCAGCAGTATCTTACACAGTCTGGCCTTC CASSILHSLAF NA TRBJ1-2 11 few TRBV5-6
TGTGCCTGGAGCCTCCTCTATGGCTACACCTTC CAWSLLYGYTF NA TRBJ1-2 11 few TRBV30
TGTGCCAGCAGCTTGGGACTAGCGGGCACAGATACGCAGTATTTT CASSLGLAGTDTQYF TRBD2 TRBJ2-3 15 NA TRBV5-6
TGTGCCTGGAGTGTACAGGGGGCGTGGGGCTACACCTTC CAWSVQGAWGYTF TRBD1 TRBJ1-2 13 few TRBV30
TGTGCCAGCAGCTTCGGCGGGGGGGGTCAAGAGACCCAGTACTTC CASSFGGGGQETQYF TRBD2 TRBJ2-5 15 NA TRBV7-6
TGTGCCAGCAGCCAAGTTTTGGCAGGGGGCCGGGAGACCCAGTACTTC CASSQVLAGGRETQYF TRBD1 TRBJ2-5 16 NA TRBV4-2
TGTGCCAGCAGGCCGACGCTAGCGGCTATTGAGCAGTTCTTC CASRPTLAAIEQFF TRBD2 TRBJ2-1 14 NA TRBV7-2
TGTGCCAGCAGAGGACAGGGGAGCTCCTACGAGCAGTACTTC CASRGQGSSYEQYF TRBD1 TRBJ2-7 14 NA TRBV28
TGTGCCAGCAGTGAATCGGCGACAGGGGCCACGTGGACTGAAGCTTTCTTT CASSESATGATWTEAFF TRBD1 TRBJ1-1 17 few TRBV2
TGTGCCAGCAGCGTAGTGGCGGCCTTCTCTGGAAACACCATATATTTT CASSVVAAFSGNTIYF NA TRBJ1-3 16 NA TRBV9
TGTGCCATCAGTGATAAACAGGGTTATGGCTACACCTTC CAISDKQGYGYTF NA TRBJ1-2 13 few TRBV10-3
TGCAGTGTTGGGACAGATTATGGCTACACCTTC CSVGTDYGYTF TRBD1 TRBJ1-2 11 NA TRBV20-1
TGTGCCAGTAGTATCACCAGGAACACTGAAGCTTTCTTT CASSITRNTEAFF NA TRBJ1-1 13 medium-sized TRBV19
TGTGCCAGCTCACCACGGCAGGTTCGCGACACCGGGGAGCTGTTTTTT CASSPRQVRDTGELFF NA TRBJ2-2 16 NA TRBV18
TGTGCCTGGAGTGTGGGACTGTTGAATCAGTTCTTC CAWSVGLLNQFF NA TRBJ2-1 12 once TRBV30
TGTGCCAGCAGCTCAGGGGTGAACTCCTACAATGAGCAGTTCTTC CASSSGVNSYNEQFF NA TRBJ2-1 15 NA TRBV7-9
TGTGCCAGCTCACCCCTCGGACTAGCGGCTAATGAGCAGTTCTTC CASSPLGLAANEQFF TRBD2 TRBJ2-1 15 once TRBV18